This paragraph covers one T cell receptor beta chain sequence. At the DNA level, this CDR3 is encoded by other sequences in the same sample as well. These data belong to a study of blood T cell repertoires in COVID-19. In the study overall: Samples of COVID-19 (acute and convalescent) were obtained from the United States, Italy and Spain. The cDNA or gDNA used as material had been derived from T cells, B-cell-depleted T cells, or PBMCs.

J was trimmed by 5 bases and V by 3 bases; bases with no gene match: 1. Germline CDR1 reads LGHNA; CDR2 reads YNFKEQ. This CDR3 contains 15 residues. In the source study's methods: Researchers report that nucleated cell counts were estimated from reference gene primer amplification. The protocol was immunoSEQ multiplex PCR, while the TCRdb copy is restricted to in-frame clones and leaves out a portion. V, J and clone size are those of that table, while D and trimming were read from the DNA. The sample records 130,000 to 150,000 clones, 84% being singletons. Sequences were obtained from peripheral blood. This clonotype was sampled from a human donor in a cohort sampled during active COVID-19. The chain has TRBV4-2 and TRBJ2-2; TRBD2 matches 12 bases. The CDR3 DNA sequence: TGTGCCAGCAGCCAGGGACTAGCGGGTACCGGGGAGCTGTTTTTT. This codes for CASSQGLAGTGELFF.